This TCR beta chain was sequenced during a study of CD8+ T cells in alopecia areata. Sequencing relied on a cDNA template that was reverse transcribed from extracted RNA. Sequencing was performed with immunoSEQ multiplex PCR; in TCRdb, only in-frame clones are kept and a portion is missing. This table has around 7,000 clones, about 67% appearing once. The CDR3 loop spans 15 amino acids. Germline values: CDR1 MRHNA, CDR2 SNTAGT. V was cut by 5 bases and J by 0 bases, with 12 bases left in between. About this clone itself: Its specificity is unknown.

Findings and caveats of the study: Resident alphabeta T-cell populations of normal skin are likewise subject to sequencing in scalp samples.

Both peripheral blood and punch biopsies of lesional scalp skin were obtained from patients who had alopecia areata. The sequences come from skin, collected at week 0. The TCR was taken from a human donor with alopecia areata. V and J are TRBV6-4 and TRBJ2-3; TRBD1 might be the D (6 bases). CDR3 region: CASSPLQGSTDTQYF. As DNA, the CDR3 is TGTGCCAGCAGTCCCCTACAGGGAAGCACAGATACGCAGTATTTT.